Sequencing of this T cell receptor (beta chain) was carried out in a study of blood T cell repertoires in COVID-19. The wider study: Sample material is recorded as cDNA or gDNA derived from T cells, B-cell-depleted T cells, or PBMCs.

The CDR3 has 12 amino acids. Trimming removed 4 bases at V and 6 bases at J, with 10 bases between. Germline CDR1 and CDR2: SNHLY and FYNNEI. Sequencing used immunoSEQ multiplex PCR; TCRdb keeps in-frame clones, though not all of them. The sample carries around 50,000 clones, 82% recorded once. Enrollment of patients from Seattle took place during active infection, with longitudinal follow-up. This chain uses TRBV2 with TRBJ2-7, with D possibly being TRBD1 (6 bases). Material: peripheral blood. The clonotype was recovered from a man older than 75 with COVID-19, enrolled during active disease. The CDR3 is CASSGDIGEQYF. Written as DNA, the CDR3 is TGTGCCAGCAGTGGGGACATCGGCGAGCAGTACTTC.